The sample holds many counts of the clone carrying this TCR beta chain. Its specificity is unknown. Unique molecular identifiers tagged the TCRbeta library. TCRdb reanalysed the PCR reads using MiXCR and keeps one entry per CDR3 protein. The profile covers some 200,000 distinct CDR3 sequences, with about 8.7% appearing a single time and about a third taken by the ten largest. The record originates from a study of T-cell reconstitution after alpha-beta-depleted transplantation in children. Study-level points and caveats: There were reportedly several hundred expanded graft clones from which alpha-beta T cells came about two months after transplant. T-cell numbers and diversity one year post-transplant derived largely from freshly generated T cells. Surviving recipient T cells and thymic progenitors underlay high day-60 TCRbeta diversity in some patients.

This CDR3 has 16 residues. CDR1 is SGHVS, CDR2 FNYEAQ, per germline. V was shortened by 3 bases and J by 1 base, with 14 bases between the two germline ends. The sample here was PBMCs, mostly from graft donor cells, taken 360 days after TCRalphabeta/CD19-depleted stem cell transplant. This TCR was recovered from a male patient aged 2-15 years who had a stem cell transplant for acute myeloid leukemia, so the T cells may come from the graft donor. V and J are TRBV7-6 and TRBJ2-3; D gene unclear. CDR3 protein: CASSLPDESGTDTQYF. CDR3 coding DNA: TGTGCCAGCAGCTTGCCCGACGAGTCCGGCACAGATACGCAGTATTTT.